The rows below give T cell receptor beta chains drawn from one sample of a study of early T cells in non-severe SARS-CoV-2 infection. Via MiXCR, TCRdb re-called the 5' RACE reads, giving one row per CDR3 protein. The sample shows more than 80,000 distinct CDR3 sequences, around 16% of them seen only once. The sample taken for sequencing was whole blood. These receptors were taken from an adult who was a healthcare worker with PCR-confirmed SARS-CoV-2 infection or an uninfected control (not recorded which). Each CDR3 is given with its conserved first and last residue. The D gene is left open where the match is weak. Rows may omit the clone size; those that give it use once, few, many or a size class.

cdr3_length,v_call,clone_size,d_call,j_call,cdr3_aa,cdr3_nt
13,TRBV16,-,TRBD1,TRBJ2-7,CASSRTGPMEQYF,TGTGCCAGCAGCCGGACAGGGCCCATGGAGCAGTACTTC
16,TRBV20-1,-,TRBD2,TRBJ2-7,CSARPPGLAAPREQYF,TGCAGTGCTAGACCCCCAGGACTAGCGGCACCTCGCGAGCAGTACTTC
16,TRBV27,-,TRBD1,TRBJ2-3,CASSLSQGAITDTQYF,TGTGCCAGCAGTTTATCGCAGGGGGCGATTACAGATACGCAGTATTTT
14,TRBV4-3,-,-,TRBJ2-1,CASSQDVAYNEQFF,TGCGCCAGCAGCCAAGATGTAGCATACAATGAGCAGTTCTTC
17,TRBV7-9,few,TRBD1,TRBJ2-1,CASSNLGTGRVDDEQFF,TGTGCCAGCAGCAACCTCGGGACAGGGAGGGTCGACGATGAGCAGTTCTTC
15,TRBV28,-,TRBD1,TRBJ1-6,CASSPPGQDVSPLHF,TGTGCCAGCAGTCCACCCGGACAGGATGTTTCACCCCTCCACTTT
19,TRBV4-3,few,-,TRBJ1-3,CASSQETGREEVVENTIYF,TGCGCCAGCAGCCAAGAGACGGGAAGGGAGGAGGTAGTGGAAAACACCATATATTTT
14,TRBV5-6,few,TRBD1,TRBJ1-6,CASSLRDRGSPLHF,TGTGCCAGCAGCTTGCGGGACAGGGGCTCACCCCTCCACTTT
16,TRBV6-5,-,TRBD1,TRBJ1-3,CASSLRGQGGTNTIYF,TGTGCCAGCAGCCTACGCGGACAGGGAGGGACAAACACCATATATTTT
12,TRBV6-2/TRBV6-3,few,-,TRBJ2-3,CASSGTTDTQYF,TGTGCCAGCTCAGGGACCACAGATACGCAGTATTTT
11,TRBV29-1,few,-,TRBJ2-7,CSVAWGHEQYF,TGCAGCGTTGCTTGGGGGCACGAGCAGTACTTC
13,TRBV6-6,few,-,TRBJ1-1,CASSGQMNTEAFF,TGTGCCAGCAGTGGGCAAATGAACACTGAAGCTTTCTTT
17,TRBV20-1,many,-,TRBJ1-5,CSASRFLEGPRDQPQHF,TGCAGTGCTTCACGATTCCTCGAGGGGCCGAGGGATCAGCCCCAGCATTTT
13,TRBV7-2,-,-,TRBJ2-1,CASSLGRTNEQFF,TGTGCCAGCAGCTTAGGGAGAACGAATGAGCAGTTCTTC
14,TRBV15,few,-,TRBJ2-7,CATSRTDSSYEQYF,TGTGCCACCAGCCGAACAGACAGTTCCTACGAGCAGTACTTC
14,TRBV7-2,few,TRBD1,TRBJ1-2,CASSTNRGSYGYTF,TGTGCCAGCAGCACAAACAGGGGGTCATATGGCTACACCTTC
12,TRBV27,-,-,TRBJ2-5,CATLGSEETQYF,TGTGCCACCCTGGGGTCTGAAGAGACCCAGTACTTC
13,TRBV5-1,-,-,TRBJ2-3,CASSLAGGDTQYF,TGCGCCAGCAGCTTGGCTGGGGGTGATACGCAGTATTTT
14,TRBV5-1,-,TRBD1,TRBJ2-7,CASSSGTAGDEQYF,TGCGCCAGCAGTTCCGGGACAGCCGGGGACGAGCAGTACTTC
12,TRBV11-2,few,-,TRBJ2-7,CASSLVPHEPCF,TGTGCCAGCAGCTTAGTGCCACACGAACCGTGCTTC
15,TRBV7-2,many,-,TRBJ2-7,CASSTQAGNFYEQYF,TGTGCCAGCAGCACCCAGGCGGGCAACTTCTACGAGCAGTACTTC
15,TRBV7-9,few,-,TRBJ1-1,CASSLSATGNTEAFF,TGTGCCAGCAGCCTCTCAGCGACAGGGAACACTGAAGCTTTCTTT
13,TRBV27,many,TRBD2,TRBJ2-5,CASPPGGGETQYF,TGTGCCAGCCCGCCGGGGGGGGGTGAGACCCAGTACTTC
13,TRBV5-1,many,-,TRBJ2-1,CASSLGGYNEQFF,TGCGCCAGCAGCCTAGGGGGGTACAATGAGCAGTTCTTC
12,TRBV2,-,-,TRBJ2-7,CASSGQHYEQYF,TGTGCCAGCAGCGGACAGCACTACGAGCAGTACTTC
16,TRBV7-2,-,-,TRBJ2-5,CASSLVSTSFQETQYF,TGTGCCAGCAGCTTAGTCTCTACTAGCTTCCAAGAGACCCAGTACTTC
14,TRBV20-1,-,-,TRBJ2-1,CSAALARSYNEQFF,TGCAGTGCAGCACTAGCTCGCTCCTACAATGAGCAGTTCTTC
12,TRBV12-3/TRBV12-4,few,-,TRBJ1-1,CASSFGALEAFF,TGTGCCAGCAGTTTCGGGGCGCTTGAAGCTTTCTTT
15,TRBV5-1,-,-,TRBJ2-5,CASNPTAGNQETQYF,TGCGCCAGCAATCCTACGGCGGGGAACCAAGAGACCCAGTACTTC
13,TRBV7-2,many,-,TRBJ2-7,CASSFPGPYEQYF,TGTGCCAGCAGCTTCCCCGGTCCCTACGAGCAGTACTTC
12,TRBV20-1,few,TRBD1,TRBJ1-2,CSASIQGVGYTF,TGCAGTGCTAGTATCCAGGGGGTGGGCTACACCTTC
13,TRBV9,few,-,TRBJ1-1,CASSVGANTEAFF,TGTGCCAGCAGCGTCGGGGCAAACACTGAAGCTTTCTTT
13,TRBV6-5,few,-,TRBJ1-2,CASSYGQYHGYTF,TGTGCCAGCAGTTATGGACAGTACCATGGCTACACCTTC
12,TRBV27,few,-,TRBJ2-7,CASWGPGNEQYF,TGTGCCAGCTGGGGGCCGGGGAACGAGCAGTACTTC
15,TRBV19,few,-,TRBJ1-2,CASSIAPLTNYGYTF,TGTGCCAGTAGTATCGCCCCTCTAACCAACTATGGTTACACCTTC
14,TRBV5-1,many,-,TRBJ2-7,CASSLEDGNYEQYF,TGCGCCAGCAGCTTGGAGGACGGAAACTACGAGCAGTACTTC
17,TRBV6-2/TRBV6-3,-,-,TRBJ1-1,CASSYPDGPGAYTEAFF,TGTGCCAGCAGTTACCCCGACGGGCCAGGGGCCTACACTGAAGCTTTCTTT
12,TRBV29-1,few,-,TRBJ2-7,CSAWTDSYEQYF,TGCAGCGCATGGACAGACTCCTACGAGCAGTACTTC
13,TRBV6-2/TRBV6-3,few,-,TRBJ2-7,CASSNPTGYEQYF,TGTGCCAGCAGTAACCCCACGGGATACGAGCAGTACTTC
15,TRBV12-5,-,-,TRBJ1-2,CASGFLGGSGYGYTF,TGTGCTAGTGGTTTCTTAGGGGGTTCTGGCTATGGCTACACCTTC
13,TRBV5-6,many,-,TRBJ1-6,CASSLALDSPLHF,TGTGCCAGCAGCTTGGCTCTGGATTCACCCCTCCACTTT
15,TRBV3-1,few,-,TRBJ1-1,CASSQSGNPGTEAFF,TGTGCCAGCAGCCAGAGTGGTAATCCAGGGACTGAAGCTTTCTTT
13,TRBV27,few,-,TRBJ2-1,CASSHRPYNEQFF,TGTGCCAGCAGCCACCGTCCGTACAATGAGCAGTTCTTC
17,TRBV7-8,-,TRBD2,TRBJ2-7,CASSLGGLAGVLYEQYF,TGTGCCAGCAGCTTAGGGGGACTAGCGGGAGTTCTGTACGAGCAGTACTTC
16,TRBV7-8,-,-,TRBJ2-7,CASSLARAGSSYEQYF,TGTGCCAGCAGCTTAGCGCGGGCAGGGAGCTCCTACGAGCAGTACTTC
13,TRBV28,-,TRBD1,TRBJ2-7,CATLTGAGYEQYF,TGTGCCACCCTCACAGGGGCAGGCTACGAGCAGTACTTC
13,TRBV29-1,-,-,TRBJ2-5,CSVEDSRKETQYF,TGCAGCGTTGAAGATAGCAGAAAAGAGACCCAGTACTTC
17,TRBV28,few,TRBD2,TRBJ2-7,CASSFSREILQTYEQYF,TGTGCCAGCAGTTTTTCGCGGGAGATTCTCCAGACCTACGAGCAGTACTTC
13,TRBV29-1,few,TRBD1,TRBJ2-7,CSVRGQGAYEQYF,TGCAGCGTACGGGGACAGGGGGCATACGAGCAGTACTTC
15,TRBV29-1,many,-,TRBJ1-1,CSVLTQRGQNTEAFF,TGCAGCGTTCTAACCCAACGGGGTCAGAACACTGAAGCTTTCTTT
14,TRBV19,few,TRBD2,TRBJ2-4,CASSIRSGSDIQYF,TGTGCCAGTAGTATACGAAGCGGGAGTGACATTCAGTACTTC
14,TRBV11-2,-,-,TRBJ1-1,CASSLVGLNTEAFF,TGTGCCAGCAGCTTAGTAGGCCTGAACACTGAAGCTTTCTTT
12,TRBV20-1,many,TRBD2,TRBJ2-1,CSASGLGREQFF,TGCAGTGCTAGCGGACTAGGGCGTGAGCAGTTCTTC
17,TRBV7-8,-,TRBD2,TRBJ2-3,CASSLRELAGGSDTQYF,TGTGCCAGCAGCCTCCGCGAGCTAGCGGGGGGGTCAGATACGCAGTATTTT
14,TRBV11-2,many,-,TRBJ2-7,CASSFLGLSYEQYF,TGTGCCAGCAGCTTTCTGGGACTCTCCTACGAGCAGTACTTC